The 10 T cell receptor beta chains presented below share a single source sample, sequenced in a study of CD8+ T cells in alopecia areata. Specified treatment: oral pan-JAK inhibitor, 5-10 mg twice daily. RNA was extracted and reverse transcribed into cDNA as the sequencing template. Profiling relied on immunoSEQ multiplex PCR, and the TCRdb table lists in-frame clones only, not all of them. In the table there are approximately 160,000 clones, around 59% of which are singletons. The source material was CD4+ T cells sorted from blood, sampled at week 24, from a patient treated with tofacitinib. The origin of the receptors is a human donor with alopecia areata.

J is TRBJ2-3 and V is TRBV29-1, with no clear D. V lost 3 bases, J lost 8 bases, and 9 bases lay in between. This CDR3 region has 11 residues. From germline, CDR1 is SQVTM and CDR2 ANQGSEA. The CDR3 region is CSVDLTGTQYF. In DNA form, the CDR3 reads TGCAGCGTTGACCTTACGGGTACGCAGTATTTT.

This clone was detected only a few times. CDR3 sequence: CSVASGGLANYGYTF. The CDR3 coding sequence is TGCAGCGTTGCCTCCGGGGGGCTAGCTAACTATGGCTACACCTTC. The V gene is TRBV29-1, the J gene TRBJ1-2, with D possibly TRBD1 on 6 matching bases. Germline assignment: CDR1 SQVTM and CDR2 ANQGSEA. CDR3 length: 15 amino acids. V lost 4 bases and J 0 bases, leaving 15 bases between the germline ends.

The chain joins TRBV12-5 to TRBJ1-5, with 9 nucleotides matching TRBD1. Germline V gene lookup returns CDR1 LGHNT and CDR2 FRNRAP. The CDR3 length is 14 residues. The trim removed 7 bases at V and 2 bases at J, leaving 3 bases unmatched. The CDR3 spells CASARQGGNQPQHF. The CDR3 DNA reads as TGTGCTAGTGCCCGACAGGGGGGCAATCAGCCCCAGCATTTT.

The chain links TRBV29-1 to TRBJ2-3, with TRBD2 matching 7 bases. Germline CDR1 reads SQVTM; CDR2 reads ANQGSEA. The CDR3 totals 15 residues. The J segment lost 1 base and the V segment lost 5 bases, leaving 9 bases of the junction unmatched. The CDR3 coding sequence is TGCAGCGTTCGACGGGGGGTTATCGGCACAGATACGCAGTATTTT. Encoded protein: CSVRRGVIGTDTQYF.

This clone was counted between two and nine times. The chain is built from TRBV9 and TRBJ1-1; no clear D gene. CDR1 and CDR2 (germline): SGDLS, YYNGEE. V lost 0 bases to trimming and J lost 2 bases, with 5 bases between them. The CDR3 sequence is 13 residues long. CDR3: CASSVVDNTEAFF. As DNA, the CDR3 is TGTGCCAGCAGCGTAGTAGACAACACTGAAGCTTTCTTT. The full variable domain, in which reference TRBV9 and TRBJ1-1 provide the parts outside the CDR3, is DSGVTQTPKHLITATGQRVTLRCSPRSGDLSVYWYQQSLDQGLQFLIQYYNGEERAKGNILERFSAQQFPDLHSELNLSSLELGDSALYFCASSVVDNTEAFFGQGTRLTVV.

The chain joins TRBV4-1 to TRBJ1-4; possibly TRBD1 for D (6 bases). The CDR3 sequence is 14 residues long. Germline values: CDR1 MGHRA, CDR2 YSYEKL. V lost 4 bases to trimming and J lost 8 bases, with 14 bases between them. Written as DNA, the CDR3 is TGCGCCAGCAGCCCCGGGACCCAGGGGGAAAAACTGTTTTTT. This codes for CASSPGTQGEKLFF.

The chain is built from TRBV2 and TRBJ1-1; D gene ambiguous. Trimming removed 1 base from V and 0 bases from J, with 12 bases in between. The germline CDR1 and CDR2 sequences are SNHLY and FYNNEI. The CDR3 covers 16 residues. The chain's CDR3 is CASSEGGGLMNTEAFF. The CDR3, as DNA: TGTGCCAGCAGTGAAGGAGGAGGACTGATGAACACTGAAGCTTTCTTT.

This clone was seen only a few times. The genes are TRBV4-1 and TRBJ1-2; 7 bases agree with TRBD1. CDR3 length: 14 residues. The ends lost 5 bases at V and 5 bases at J; junction bases unmatched: 8. Germline V gene data show CDR1 as MGHRA and CDR2 as YSYEKL. The CDR3 loop is CASSAGRGAYGYTF. Here the CDR3 DNA reads TGCGCCAGCAGCGCCGGCAGGGGGGCGTATGGCTACACCTTC.

This chain connects TRBV29-1 to TRBJ2-5, with 12 bases matching TRBD2. Germline V CDR1 and CDR2: SQVTM, ANQGSEA. The junction had 6 bases not matched to a gene; V was cut back by 5 bases and J by 5 bases. The CDR3 sequence is 14 residues long. The CDR3 nucleotides are TGCAGCGTTCATACTAGCGGGGGGAGTGAGACCCAGTACTTC. This sequence encodes CSVHTSGGSETQYF.

The chain employs TRBV10-3 and TRBJ2-3; D may be TRBD2 (6 bases). With 3 bases removed from V and 0 bases from J, the gap between germline ends came to 10 bases. CDR1 ENHRY and CDR2 SYGVKD come from the germline V gene. The length of the CDR3 is 15 residues. The DNA of the CDR3 is TGTGCCATCAGTGATGACGGGGGAAGCACAGATACGCAGTATTTT. Its translation: CAISDDGGSTDTQYF.